Following are 10 T cell receptor beta chains from one sample sequenced in a study of shared clonotypes between healthy human individuals (dated by TCRdb to 2020 to 2022). For the CD8 naive samples, CD45RO-negative cells were positively selected for CCR7, yielding a CD45RA+CCR7+ population from which TemRA cells were excluded. The library was produced with the immunoSEQ multiplex PCR assay. TCRdb took over this immuneACCESS table, retaining in-frame rearrangements with V and J assigned. Such tables are incomplete; in checked studies, under half of the missing clones stem from an unresolved V gene, and the remainder is unexplained. In this sample the table shows fewer than 800,000 clones, 92% of which occur a single time. 20% to 25% of the sample lies in the top ten. The specimen sequenced was naive CD8+ T cells sorted from blood. The intended sense of this specimen's cell subset or site label: CD45RA+CCR7+. Receptor source: a man in his thirties or forties in good health.

The rearrangement links TRBV9 to TRBJ1-2; D is uncertain. Trimming removed 6 bases at V and 5 bases at J, with 11 bases between. There are 12 residues in the CDR3. The germline V gene has CDR1 SGDLS and CDR2 YYNGEE. CDR3 DNA sequence: TGTGCCAGCAAACAAGGCTCGTATGGCTACACCTTC. It translates to CASKQGSYGYTF. The whole variable domain, remainder taken from reference TRBV9 and TRBJ1-2, is DSGVTQTPKHLITATGQRVTLRCSPRSGDLSVYWYQQSLDQGLQFLIQYYNGEERAKGNILERFSAQQFPDLHSELNLSSLELGDSALYFCASKQGSYGYTFGSGTRLTVV.

The chain uses TRBV7-6 and TRBJ1-3; weak D call: TRBD1 (5 bases). Germline V gene lookup returns CDR1 SGHVS and CDR2 FNYEAQ. The CDR3 consists of 15 residues. V was shortened by 0 bases and J by 3 bases, with 9 bases between the two germline ends. CDR3 in amino acids: CASSLARGGGNTIYF. The CDR3 coding sequence is TGTGCCAGCAGCTTAGCGCGGGGGGGTGGAAACACCATATATTTT.

The V and J genes are TRBV9 and TRBJ1-3; no definite D call. Germline V gene sequence: CDR1 SGDLS, CDR2 YYNGEE. CDR3 size: 16 residues. The germline V and J ends were trimmed by 0 bases and 1 base, with 11 bases remaining between them. The chain's CDR3 is CASSVGTGGSGNTIYF. CDR3 nucleotide sequence: TGTGCCAGCAGCGTAGGTACGGGAGGTTCTGGAAACACCATATATTTT.

V is TRBV28 and J is TRBJ2-7; 7 bases are a match to TRBD2. The CDR3 runs 15 residues. The junction had 6 bases not matched to a gene; V was cut back by 2 bases and J by 2 bases. Germline V CDR1 and CDR2: MDHEN, SYDVKM. The CDR3 DNA reads TGTGCCAGCAGTTTACTCCCTAGCGGTACCTACGAGCAGTACTTC. It codes for CASSLLPSGTYEQYF.

The rearrangement uses TRBV6-1 and TRBJ1-4; TRBD1 agrees at 10 bases. The V gene end was trimmed by 6 bases and the J gene end by 7 bases; junction bases not matched to a gene: 5. Germline CDR1 is MNHNS and CDR2 is SASEGT. There are 14 residues in the CDR3. The chain's CDR3 is CASRPGTGVEKLFF. DNA of the CDR3: TGTGCCAGCAGACCCGGGACAGGGGTTGAAAAACTGTTTTTT.

CDR3: CASRGLKSSYNEQFF. CDR3 sequence (DNA): TGTGCCAGCAGGGGACTGAAAAGCTCCTACAATGAGCAGTTCTTC. The chain joins TRBV28 to TRBJ2-1, with a tentative D call TRBD2 (6 bases). V was clipped by 6 bases and J by 0 bases, with 12 bases between them. Germline CDR1 MDHEN, CDR2 SYDVKM. This CDR3 is 15 amino acids long.

J is TRBJ1-1 and V is TRBV21-1. TRBV21-1 is tagged as a pseudogene. The CDR3 is 15 residues long. CDR3 bases: TGTGCCAGCAGCAATGGGTATTTCATGAACACTGAAGCTTTCTTT. As protein: CASSNGYFMNTEAFF.

Concerning this clone: The sample holds other DNA sequences that translate to the same CDR3. J is TRBJ2-1 and V is TRBV18; no definite D call. The CDR3 length is 13 residues. Germline V gene sequence: CDR1 KGHSH, CDR2 LQKENI. V lost 3 bases and J lost 1, with 4 bases in between. CDR3 in amino acids: CASSPGSYNEQFF. CDR3 coding DNA: TGTGCCAGCTCACCTGGATCCTACAATGAGCAGTTCTTC.

The V call is TRBV7-8, the J call TRBJ2-7; TRBD2 might be the D (6 bases). The V end lost 4 bases, the J end lost 7 bases, and 14 bases lay between the germline ends. This CDR3 spans 13 amino acids. Germline CDR1 and CDR2: SGHVS and FQNEAQ. The CDR3 sequence is CASSYAGSGEQYF. CDR3 in DNA: TGTGCCAGCAGCTATGCGGGGTCGGGGGAGCAGTACTTC.

V and J are TRBV2 and TRBJ2-1, with 7 positions matching TRBD1. Germline V gives CDR1 SNHLY, CDR2 FYNNEI. V was pared by 6 bases and J by 4 bases, with 9 bases of the junction left unmatched. This CDR3 region has 15 residues. CDR3 region: CASSAPGQKYNEQFF. The DNA for the CDR3 is TGTGCCAGCAGCGCGCCGGGACAGAAATACAATGAGCAGTTCTTC.